This T cell receptor (beta chain) was found in a study of cytomegalovirus exposure and HLA in healthy donors. Study overall: Drawn from HLA-typed donors, 80 million to 100 million unique TCRs were held in an early data release. Study results and limitations: Later analysis showed TCR association rates varying by HLA locus, highest for DRB1 and lowest for HLA-C.

On this clone: Its specificity is not known.

In the PCR, 60 Vbeta and 13 Jbeta primers were used. Profiled with immunoSEQ multiplex PCR; TCRdb holds only in-frame clones, not every one. Found here are approximately 77,000 clones; the top ten clones hold approximately 4.2%. V lost 2 bases and J lost 5, with 12 bases in between. Germline-derived CDR1 and CDR2 are MDHEN and SYDVKM. CDR3 size: 14 residues. The specimen sequenced was PBMCs. This chain uses TRBV28 with TRBJ1-1, with a possible D match to TRBD1 (5 bases). This receptor was obtained from a young man in good health and CMV-seronegative. The CDR3, as DNA: TGTGCCAGCAGTTTACCGGGGGGACGGACTGAAGCTTTCTTT. It encodes CASSLPGGRTEAFF.